This TCR beta chain was sequenced for a study of regulatory T cells in long-lasting Graves disease (dated by TCRdb to the early 2020s). With regard to the full study: Newly diagnosed Graves' disease patients had taken antithyroid drugs for less than 3 months. This study used TCR sequencing and RNA sequencing of peripheral blood to compare persistent Graves' disease patients against newly diagnosed Graves' disease patients. A total of about 35 samples underwent TCR sequencing, from around 13 patients with persistent Graves' disease and approximately 20 patients with newly diagnosed Graves' disease. The study took place in China and was registered as a clinical trial.

Trimming takes 3 bases from V and 0 bases from J, and the germline ends sit 14 bases apart. CDR1 and CDR2 are read off the germline V gene as MDHEN and SYDVKM. From cysteine to phenylalanine, the CDR3 is 17 amino acids long. The entry retains the CDR3 DNA only, 51 bases that are in frame from base 1. This clonotype was recorded many times. Its antigen has not been determined. Base qualities are not provided; no much larger clone lies one nucleotide away. Paper-wide results and their limitations: The authors noted that the small sample size was a limitation that may lower accuracy. Compared with newly diagnosed patients, patients with persistent Graves' disease had lower TCR Shannon entropy and fewer highly expanded clones, which suggests clonal expansion. Only peripheral blood was studied, because thyroid tissue, the primary lesion, was inaccessible. Persistent disease showed preferential use of TRBV28, TRBJ1-2 and TRBJ2-5, whereas newly diagnosed disease favored TRBV20-1 and TRBJ2-1. Sequencing and analysis were restricted to the TCR beta chain. Patients with persistent disease shared more public clonotypes (approximately 2,500) than newly diagnosed patients did (966).

Library preparation used multiplex PCR. For sequencing, an Illumina HiSeq 4000 was employed. To build TCR beta libraries, CDR3 regions were amplified by Arm-PCR using iRepertoire HTBI primers. Gel purification was performed on PCR products prior to sequencing. The original methods were these. A total of fewer than 80 TRBV and more than twelve TRBJ segments were identified across samples and were used for gene usage analysis of CDR3 amino acid clonotypes. Filtered high-quality paired reads were merged into contigs using COPE and FqMerger. BLAST was used to align contigs to IMGT TRBV, TRBD and TRBJ reference genes, with CDR3 defined following IMGT. Clonotypes above 0.1% frequency were classified as highly expanded clones. Shannon entropy was used to measure repertoire diversity, and the Gini coefficient was used to measure V-J evenness. Clonotypes shared by more than one individual were considered public. Using fastp at Q25 and MiXCR, TCRdb reprocessed the public reads and kept productive beta chains. One record per CDR3 amino acid sequence lists the most common genes and DNA. The V and J calls were not made by the authors but by TCRdb's processing. This sample gives hundreds of thousands of distinct CDR3 sequences in total; roughly 16% of them show up just once. Under 20% of the sample is held by the ten biggest clonotypes.

The time point tag for this specimen amounts to: newly diagnosed GD, antithyroid drugs for less than 3 months. RNA was extracted from PBMCs in TRIzol for both TCR sequencing and RNA sequencing. The diagnosis of Graves' disease followed American Thyroid Association guidelines. Patients for the study were recruited at an endocrinology department in Xi'an, China. From each patient, approximately 9 milliliters of peripheral blood was collected into an EDTA anticoagulant tube. PBMCs were isolated by Ficoll Paque Plus density gradient separation without further T cell sorting. An Agilent 2100 Bioanalyzer and agarose gel were used to assess RNA quality, and a NanoDrop 2000 was used to measure RNA concentration. Another study also made use of these data, one on T cells in Graves' hyperthyroidism and ophthalmopathy. According to the second study: Graves' hyperthyroidism was defined as stable when no progression to ophthalmopathy occurred over 18 months of follow-up. Hyperthyroidism patients were newly diagnosed, with disease duration under 2 months, and aged 18 to 65 years. Any patient with an uncontrolled infection, another autoimmune disease, pregnancy or lactation was excluded. Diagnoses were established on the basis of clinical symptoms, serum thyroxine and TRAb, thyroid ultrasound, and orbital computed tomography. The first round of RT-PCR for the TCR CDR3 was performed with the HTBI primer set and the Qiagen OneStep RT-PCR kit. Blood samples also contained most of the expanded thyroid clonotypes (frequency above 0.001), which suggests that blood repertoires may reflect thyroid immune responses. A model built on a 13 V-J signature distinguished ophthalmopathy from stable hyperthyroidism, reaching 85% to 90% sensitivity and about 81% specificity in cross-validation and 80%/75% in testing. In validation, progression to ophthalmopathy was predicted by the model with around 70% sensitivity and 72% to 80% specificity, a median of approximately 6.5 months before onset. A discovery cohort of fewer than 110 patients, 43 with Graves' ophthalmopathy and under 60 with stable Graves' hyperthyroidism, was used to find distinguishing TCR V-J signatures. Whether ophthalmopathy could be predicted prospectively was tested in an independent validation cohort made up of 18 hyperthyroidism patients plus 17 patients who later progressed to ophthalmopathy. The 100 or so discovery patients were randomly split 7:3 into training and test sets. The study also compared thyroid tissue and blood T-cell repertoires from about six Graves' hyperthyroidism patients. Following sampling, methimazole starting at 30 mg daily was given to hyperthyroidism patients, and high-dose intravenous methylprednisolone was given to ophthalmopathy patients. Libraries were constructed in a second round of multiplex PCR, after which size selection and purification were carried out. Paired-end sequencing of the libraries was performed with 100 bp reads on an Illumina HiSeq2000. Raw data were processed with SOAPnuke, discarding reads with adapters, uncalled bases, mean Phred below 15, or no exact constant-primer or identifier match. COPE v1.2.5 was used to merge the high-quality paired reads, and each unique nucleotide sequence was defined as a clonotype. MiTCR v1.1 was used to align the clonotypes against IMGT TRBV, TRBD and TRBJ reference segments. Analysis was restricted to V-J combinations with a frequency above 0.0001, which covered 98% to 99.2% of repertoires. The TCS score was defined as the ratio of F50 (clonal expansion) to E x V (chaos), calculated using BLOSUM62-based TCRdist between CDR3 peptides within each V-J. Welch's t-statistics and random forest reduced approximately 520 V-J features to about 13, which were used in a naive Bayes classifier (R e1071). Sample size was not statistically predetermined, and investigators were not blinded to group allocation. TCR Vbeta CDR3 sequencing of 140 or so peripheral blood samples (43 ophthalmopathy, about 75 hyperthyroidism and approximately 17 progressor patients) is reported in the paper.

This clonotype was sampled from a woman aged 25 to 39 with Graves disease. Donor details come from another sample of the same person, matched by shared clones. Recombination connected TRBV28 to TRBJ1-4; the D region possibly corresponds to TRBD1 (6 bases align). Here the sequenced sample was peripheral blood mononuclear cells (PBMCs), taken at new diagnosis, from a patient treated with antithyroid drugs. The sequenced DNA is TGTGCCAGCAGTTTTTTCTCACAGGGTGCAACTAATGAAAAACTGTTTTTT. This gives the protein CASSFFSQGATNEKLFF.